This note documents a single T cell receptor beta chain sequence. This entry belongs to a study of T-cell reconstitution after alpha-beta-depleted transplantation in children. Unique molecular identifiers were built into the TCRbeta library. TCRdb itself ran the PCR reads through MiXCR, one entry per CDR3 protein. The sample holds fewer than 250,000 distinct CDR3 sequences; approximately 15% are singletons and the top ten take 40% to 50%. Germline V gene sequence: CDR1 LGHNA, CDR2 YNFKEQ. The CDR3 length is 17 residues. The J segment lost 3 bases and the V segment lost 2 bases, leaving 6 bases of the junction unmatched.

The chain recombines TRBV4-2 with TRBJ2-7, with 14 bases aligning to TRBD2. This specimen consisted of PBMCs, mostly from graft donor cells, obtained 360 days after TCRalphabeta/CD19-depleted stem cell transplant. This clonotype was sampled from a male patient under 10 years old who had a stem cell transplant for acute lymphoblastic leukemia, so the T cells may come from the graft donor. The CDR3 nucleotides are TGTGCCAGCAGCCAACCCGGGACTAGCGGGGGTAGCTACGAGCAGTACTTC. This translates into CASSQPGTSGGSYEQYF.